The entry below describes one T cell receptor (beta chain). Its matching antigen is unknown. This record belongs to a study of cytomegalovirus exposure and HLA in healthy donors. V trimming: 6 bases; J trimming: 4 bases; junction bases outside the gene matches: 12. Germline V CDR1 and CDR2: MDHEN, SYDVKM. The CDR3 has 15 residues. It was with 60 Vbeta and 13 Jbeta primers that the PCR ran. Here immunoSEQ multiplex PCR was the method, and the copy in TCRdb shows in-frame clones only, minus some. Altogether over 100,000 clones are present, approximately 76% being singletons, with the ten largest covering approximately 8%. Study-level findings and limits: As a later analysis showed, a missense DCLRE1C variant was linked to trimming of TCR beta V- and J-genes. An ancestry cluster, one associated with Asian ancestry, reportedly showed fewer N-insertions than the approximately 720-donor mean in a later analysis. Indistinguishable V segments such as TRBV6-2 and TRBV6-3 were excluded. Available immune exposure information was restricted to CMV serostatus only.

Material: PBMCs. The chain recombines TRBV28 with TRBJ2-7, with 7 nucleotides matching TRBD1. The origin of this receptor is a man between 35 and 55 years old in good health and CMV-seronegative. CDR3 amino acids: CASRAGTAPGYEQYF. The CDR3 region has the DNA TGTGCCAGCAGGGCCGGGACAGCGCCTGGTTACGAGCAGTACTTC.